This TCR beta chain is from a study of T cell responses to AZD1222 COVID-19 vaccine (dated by TCRdb to about 2021). A note on the overall study: AZD1222 recipients given second doses at about 4 weeks or at about 12 weeks were pooled, since spike-specific TCR depth and breadth were not found to differ between the two schedules. A total of 233 trial participants underwent TCR sequencing, of whom around 200 received two doses of AZD1222 and about 25 received two doses of the MenACWY control vaccine. Trial participants were enrolled by age into subgroups of 18-55, 56-69 and 70-plus years, and 148, 28 and 57 TCR-sequenced participants, respectively, were included in these subgroups. What the study reported, not specific to this receptor: A significant rise in spike-specific TCR breadth and depth was observed after two AZD1222 doses relative to day 0 and relative to MenACWY recipients. Participants were mostly white British and included more females than males, and it was suggested by the authors that clonal diversity may have been underestimated. Conclusions about previously exposed vaccinees are limited, since just five or six AZD1222 recipients were seropositive for SARS-CoV-2 at baseline. Epitopes outside the regions mutated in the B.1.351 and B.1.1.7 variants were reportedly recognized by nearly half of the unique spike-specific TCRs. No day 14 peak-response samples were available, so repertoires were characterized only after the peak T cell response. The vaccine-associated CD4 TCRs covered the entire spike protein, and the dominant responses fell in regions 160-218 and 743-854. In the small 56-69-year group, the increase in depth fell short of significance, most likely because of low power.

A remark on this clone: The target of this receptor is not known. Per-nucleotide qualities are absent, and no much larger clonotype sits a single base away.

The label giving this sample's time point can be read as: baseline before first vaccination. The vaccinee samples were drawn from two UK trials, COV001 and COV002, one of which was a single-blind randomized controlled phase 2/3 trial testing AZD1222 (ChAdOx1 nCoV-19) in healthy adults. For TCRbeta chain sequencing, PBMC samples were collected from trial participants at day 0 and at day 28 after the second dose. The CDR3 regions of human TCRbeta chains were subjected to immunosequencing. The original pipeline was this. TCRs in the repertoires were matched against a reference library of SARS-CoV-2-specific TCRs that had been generated with the MIRA antigen-specificity platform. Breadth was defined as the fraction of unique TCRs that were SARS-CoV-2-associated, and depth was defined as the fraction of total T cells that were SARS-CoV-2-associated. Using the MIRA data, every spike-specific TCR was mapped to the spike region that the TCR reacted to and assigned to either a CD4 or a CD8 class. Log10-transformed breadth and depth values were compared by one-way ANOVA with Sidak's multiple comparisons tests. This immuneACCESS table, as held by TCRdb, lists in-frame sequences with V and J called but not all clones. Of the missing ones, under half trace to an unresolved V gene in checked studies; the others have no known cause. Clone size and the V and J calls come from that table; the DNA yielded D and trimming. This sample is represented by some 100,000 clones; approximately 90% of them were singletons. 4% to 5% of the sample lies in the top ten.

The V end gives up 3 bases and the J end 9 bases, leaving 7 bases in the junction not matched to a gene. CDR1 and CDR2 are read off the germline V gene (reference sequence) as MNHEY and SMNVEV. Its CDR3 holds 15 amino acids, cysteine through phenylalanine. Only the CDR3 DNA is retained, 45 bases long and in frame from the first base. This TCR was recovered from an adult in good health. Sequencing was performed on peripheral blood, taken on day 0 of AZD1222 vaccination. The chain is made from TRBV27 and TRBJ2-1, with 11 bases in between that match TRBD2. The DNA sequence is TGTGCCAGCAGTTTCGAGACTAGCGGGGTTGGTGAGCAGTTCTTC. This sequence encodes CASSFETSGVGEQFF.